These 3 T cell receptor beta chains came from one sample sequenced in a study of blood T cell repertoires in COVID-19. Here immunoSEQ multiplex PCR was the method, and the copy in TCRdb shows in-frame clones only, minus some. The data contain 400,000 or so clones, around 87% of them singletons. Source material: peripheral blood. Every receptor here comes from a human donor in a cohort sampled during active COVID-19.

The chain is built from TRBV7-2 and TRBJ2-5; 8 bases align to TRBD2. Germline V gene lookup returns CDR1 SGHTA and CDR2 FQGNSA. J was trimmed by 10 bases and V by 5 bases; bases with no gene match: 18. The CDR3 covers 16 residues. This chain's CDR3 is CASSGGRDPTGGDQYF. CDR3 sequence (DNA): TGTGCCAGCAGCGGGGGAAGGGACCCCACGGGGGGGGACCAGTACTTC.

This rearrangement joins TRBV19 to TRBJ1-1; no clear D gene. The CDR3 runs 13 residues. In germline, CDR1 is LNHDA, CDR2 SQIVND (reference sequence). Trimming left V 3 bases short and J 1 base short, with 6 bases between. CDR3 bases: TGTGCCAGTAGTATGTACGGGAACACTGAAGCTTTCTTT. Protein: CASSMYGNTEAFF.

In this sample, this clone turned up once. This sequence joins TRBV6-5 and TRBJ2-7, with a weak D call TRBD2 (5 bases). The germline gives CDR1 MNHEY, CDR2 SVGAGI. V was clipped by 7 bases and J by 5 bases, with 12 bases between them. The CDR3 runs 12 residues. The CDR3 nucleotides read TGTGCCAGCACTAAGGCGGGTAACGAGCAGTACTTC. Amino acid sequence: CASTKAGNEQYF.